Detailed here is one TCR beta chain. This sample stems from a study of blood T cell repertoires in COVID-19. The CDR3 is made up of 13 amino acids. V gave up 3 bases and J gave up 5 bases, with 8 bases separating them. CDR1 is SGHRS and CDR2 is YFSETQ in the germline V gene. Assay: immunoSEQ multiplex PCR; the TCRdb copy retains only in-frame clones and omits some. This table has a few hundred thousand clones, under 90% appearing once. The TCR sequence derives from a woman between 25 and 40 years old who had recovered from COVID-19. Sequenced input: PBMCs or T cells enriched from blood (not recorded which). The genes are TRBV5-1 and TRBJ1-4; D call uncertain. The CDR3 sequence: CASSSQQNEKLFF. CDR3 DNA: TGCGCCAGCAGCTCACAGCAGAATGAAAAACTGTTTTTT.